This T cell receptor beta chain was found in a study of blood T cell repertoires in COVID-19. The table came from immunoSEQ multiplex PCR; TCRdb's copy has only in-frame clones and leaves some out. The data contain roughly 260,000 clones, 87% of them seen just once; the ten biggest clones take up 2% to 3%. Trimming took off 5 bases at V and 10 bases at J, with 13 bases between the two ends. CDR1 and CDR2 (germline): KGHDR, SFDVKD. This CDR3 comprises 12 residues. This chain links TRBV24-1 with TRBJ1-2; tentatively, D is TRBD1 (5 bases). The sequenced material came from PBMCs or T cells enriched from blood (not recorded which). The sequence was collected from a woman aged 25-40 years with acute COVID-19. The CDR3 is CATSGPGGDYTF. CDR3 sequence (DNA): TGTGCCACCAGTGGTCCGGGGGGGGACTACACCTTC.